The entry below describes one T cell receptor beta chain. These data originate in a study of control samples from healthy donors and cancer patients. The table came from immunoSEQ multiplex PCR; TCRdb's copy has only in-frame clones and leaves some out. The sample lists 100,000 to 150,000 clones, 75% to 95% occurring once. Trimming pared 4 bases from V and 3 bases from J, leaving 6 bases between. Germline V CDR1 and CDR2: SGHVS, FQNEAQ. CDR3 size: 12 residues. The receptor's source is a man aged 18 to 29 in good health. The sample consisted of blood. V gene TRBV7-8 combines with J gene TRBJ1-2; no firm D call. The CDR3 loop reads CASSWEDYGYTF. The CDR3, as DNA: TGTGCCAGCAGCTGGGAGGACTATGGCTACACCTTC.